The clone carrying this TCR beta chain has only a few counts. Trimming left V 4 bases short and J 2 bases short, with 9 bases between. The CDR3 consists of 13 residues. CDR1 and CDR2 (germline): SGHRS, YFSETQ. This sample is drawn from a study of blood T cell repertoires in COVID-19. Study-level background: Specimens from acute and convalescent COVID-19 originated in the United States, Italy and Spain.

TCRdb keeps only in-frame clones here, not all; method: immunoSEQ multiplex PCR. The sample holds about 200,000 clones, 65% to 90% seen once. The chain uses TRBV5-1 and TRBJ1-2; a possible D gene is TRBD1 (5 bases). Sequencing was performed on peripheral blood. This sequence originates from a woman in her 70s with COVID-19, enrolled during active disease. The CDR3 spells CASSPTENYGYTF. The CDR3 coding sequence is TGCGCCAGCAGCCCGACAGAGAACTATGGCTACACCTTC.